This T cell receptor (beta chain) was captured in a study of spatial heterogeneity in lung cancer. In the study overall: Tumor regions showed TCR transcript counts that correlated strongly with a T cell module score from matched bulk RNA-seq.

TCRdb re-analysed the 5' RACE reads in MiXCR, keeping a single row per CDR3 protein. Found here are approximately 7,000 distinct CDR3 sequences, over 9.5% of them singletons; the top ten hold roughly 22%. CDR1 is MDHEN and CDR2 is SYDVKM in the germline V gene. Unmatched junction bases numbered 10, after V lost 5 bases and J lost 4 bases. The CDR3 is 16 residues long. The study, taken as a whole, reports: Within tumors, counts of expanded alpha and beta TCRs tracked tumor mutation counts.

Time point described: sample taken at primary tumor resection. Samples came from roughly 72 TRACERx patients with untreated early-stage lung cancer. TCRs were sequenced from unsorted whole RNA of tumor, nontumor lung or PBMC. This clonotype has at least ten counts. The antigen is not known. The size of this beta chain means little, since it is a stray read in a library made for alpha chains. The chain carries TRBV28 and TRBJ2-5, with TRBD1 identical over 10 bases. Material: lung tumor tissue, obtained at surgery. The TCR originated in a male donor with early-stage non-small cell lung cancer. The CDR3 nucleotides read TGTGCCAGCAGTATCCAGGGACAGGGGAGGCGAGAGACCCAGTACTTC. Amino acids: CASSIQGQGRRETQYF.